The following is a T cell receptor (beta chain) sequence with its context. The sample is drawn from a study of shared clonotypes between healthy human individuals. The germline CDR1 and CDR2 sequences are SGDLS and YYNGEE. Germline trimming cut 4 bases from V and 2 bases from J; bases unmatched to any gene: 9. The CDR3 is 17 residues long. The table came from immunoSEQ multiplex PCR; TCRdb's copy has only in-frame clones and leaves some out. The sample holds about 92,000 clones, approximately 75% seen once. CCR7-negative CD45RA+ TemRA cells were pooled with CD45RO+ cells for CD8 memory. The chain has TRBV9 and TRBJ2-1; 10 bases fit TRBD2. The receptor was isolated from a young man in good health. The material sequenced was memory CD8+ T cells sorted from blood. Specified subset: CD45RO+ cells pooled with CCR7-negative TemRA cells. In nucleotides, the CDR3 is TGTGCCAGCAGCCCCCGAGCGGGAGGGACCCCCTACAATGAGCAGTTCTTC. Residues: CASSPRAGGTPYNEQFF.